This T cell receptor beta chain was retrieved from a study of T cell responses to AZD1222 COVID-19 vaccine. Method: immunoSEQ multiplex PCR; TCRdb's copy keeps in-frame clones and lacks some. The table shows roughly 100,000 clones, with more than 75% occurring only once. CDR3 size: 13 residues. The V end was cut by 0 bases, the J end by 8 bases, with 7 bases between. Germline CDR1 is MNHEY and CDR2 is SVGAGI. This clonotype was obtained from an adult in good health. The source was peripheral blood, collected on day 0 of AZD1222 vaccination. The V call is TRBV6-5, the J call TRBJ2-2; no definite D call. CDR3 residues: CASSYSTGGELFF. The CDR3 DNA is TGTGCCAGCAGTTACTCGACCGGAGGGGAGCTGTTTTTT.